A single T cell receptor (beta chain) is shown here with its context. This sample is drawn from a study of blood T cell repertoires in COVID-19. Study-wide context: Specimens from acute and convalescent COVID-19 originated in the United States, Italy and Spain.

CDR1 GTSNPN and CDR2 SVGIG come from the germline V gene (reference sequence). The CDR3 covers 12 residues. Trimming removed 8 bases from V and 5 bases from J, with 15 bases in between. Study processing details: The assay estimated nucleated cells by amplifying reference gene primers. This table comes from immunoSEQ multiplex PCR, and its TCRdb copy is limited to in-frame clones, with some not included. D and trimming were read from the DNA, whereas the V and J calls and clone size are those reported in that table. The top ten hold around 3% of the sample, which has 350,000 to 400,000 clones, more than 75% seen once. Recruitment covered roughly 22 US areas and drew participants whose ages spanned about 18 to 100 years.

The chain couples TRBV30 to TRBJ1-1; D is unresolved. The sample consisted of PBMCs or T cells enriched from blood (not recorded which). The source is a woman aged 30 to 39 who had recovered from COVID-19. CDR3 bases: TGTGCCACCGAGTGGCGGTTAACTGAAGCTTTCTTT. Translating gives CATEWRLTEAFF.